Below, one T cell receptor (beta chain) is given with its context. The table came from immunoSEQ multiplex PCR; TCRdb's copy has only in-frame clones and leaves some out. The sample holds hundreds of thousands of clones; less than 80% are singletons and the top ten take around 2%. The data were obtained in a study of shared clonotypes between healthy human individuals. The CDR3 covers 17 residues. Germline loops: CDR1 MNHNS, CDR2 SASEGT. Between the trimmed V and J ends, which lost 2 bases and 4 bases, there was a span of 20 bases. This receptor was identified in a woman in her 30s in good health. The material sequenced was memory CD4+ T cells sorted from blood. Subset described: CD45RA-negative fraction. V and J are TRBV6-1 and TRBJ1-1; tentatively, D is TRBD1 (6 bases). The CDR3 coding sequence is TGTGCCAGCAGTGAACCGGGACATGCAGTTGGTGGCACTGAAGCTTTCTTT. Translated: CASSEPGHAVGGTEAFF.